The sequence of this T cell receptor beta chain was determined in a study of blood T cells in healthy people across ages. The CDR3 length is 13 residues. Between the trimmed V and J ends, which lost 2 bases and 6 bases, there was a span of 13 bases. Per the germline V gene, CDR1 is DFQATT and CDR2 is SNEGSKA (reference sequence). Sample-barcoded 5' priming and a J-beta primer mix drove a second PCR of 7 to 11 cycles. TCRdb passed the 5' RACE reads through MiXCR, listing each CDR3 protein once. The sample carries hundreds of thousands of distinct CDR3 sequences, about 42% recorded once. Study results and caveats: The percentage of naive T cells correlated strongly with TCR beta diversity. The lack of PBMC sorting stopped any conclusive naive versus antigen-experienced comparison. Naive CD4+ cell counts and diversity both ran higher in long-lived than in aged donors.

Each of the donors had roughly 9.7 milliliters of peripheral blood drawn into EDTA-treated Vacutainer tubes. With respect to this clonotype: What it binds is not known.

This sequence was found in a man aged 60 to 75 in good health. The specimen sequenced was blood. V and J are TRBV20-1 and TRBJ1-2; D is possibly TRBD1 (5 bases). CDR3 sequence (DNA): TGCAGTGCTAGAACCCGGGACCCACATGGCTACACCTTC. Its translation is CSARTRDPHGYTF.